The T cell receptor beta chain described here comes from a study of cytomegalovirus exposure and HLA in healthy donors (dated by TCRdb to the late 2010s). Study-level background: An earlier analysis of roughly 500 of the donors reported 250 to 300 Gb of sequence data and about 100 million unique TCR beta sequences from 150 million to 200 million T cells. Roughly 300 gigabases of sequencing data and approximately 80 million unique TCR sequences were included in an early release covering about 600 HLA-typed donors. Among the approximately 400 genotyped donors, about 85% belonged to the genetic ancestry cluster associated with self-reported Caucasian donors. The study aimed to test whether signatures of past pathogen exposure could be identified by cataloging public T cell receptors. The study used immunosequencing to profile the T cell repertoires of approximately 650 subjects and linked those repertoires to cytomegalovirus serostatus. Along with the approximately 620-subject first cohort, a separate validation cohort of approximately 110 different subjects was used. To predict cytomegalovirus infection status, the study brought together high-throughput TCR immunosequencing, statistical association of individual TCRs with disease status, and machine learning. In a later analysis, previously published TCR beta repertoires from 666 donors were re-analyzed and high-resolution HLA genotyping was added so that TCR occurrence patterns could be studied. In the later analysis, no new phenotypic data were used to find candidate immune exposures; instead, reliance was placed on TCR beta sequences and their occurrence across donors. To decide whether each TCR beta V gene segment behaved as functional or pseudogenic, an earlier analysis of some 600 of the donors relied on high-throughput TCR beta sequencing. Donor age, sex, ethnicity and CMV serostatus were collected together with the repertoire data. Genome-wide SNP genotypes for about three fifths of the roughly 700 donors were used in a later genetic analysis, which treated that subset as a discovery cohort. Every discovery cohort repertoire had been produced on one sequencing platform. HLA typing included class I and class II loci at four-digit resolution. Typing coverage differed by locus: A, B, C, DRB1 and DQB1 were typed in roughly 620-630 donors, DQA1 in about 500, DPA1 in around 610, and DPB1 in just under 490. Roughly 5 DR-DQ haplotypes were handled as single units for association and clustering, since linkage in the cohort was strong. On average, 235,054 unique TCR beta nucleotide sequences were sequenced per donor among roughly 430 genotyped donors of the cohort, with 15% to 20% of those sequences being non-productive. Here is what the overall study found, with its caveats: Presence/absence analyses assumed roughly uniform sequencing depth across donors, an assumption that may not hold. Some IMGT-functional V segments, including TRBV6-2 and TRBV6-3, could not be told apart with the 87-base-pair reads, so those segments were excluded. Compared with the approximately 700-donor mean, donors in an Asian-associated ancestry cluster had fewer N-insertions in productive TCRs, according to a later genetic analysis. In a later analysis, most CMV-associated TCR beta chains were found to appear HLA-restricted, with HLA associations seemingly driven largely by CMV exposure. Because some donors lacked HLA typing at each locus, the association tests relied only on the typed subset. Cytomegalovirus status was reported to be diagnosed by the classifier with high specificity and sensitivity in both the original and validation cohorts. Linkage disequilibrium might explain the correlated functional status among segregating V segments, but an unknown experimental factor could not be excluded. In a later analysis, 15,000 to 20,000 TCR beta sequences were associated with specific HLA alleles at a false discovery rate of 0.05. Most TCR sequences were seen in very few donors, while some public TCRs were found in many individuals. Assigning TCR associations to individual alleles was difficult when HLA alleles, especially DR and DQ, strongly co-occurred. In an earlier analysis of fewer than 750 of the donors, most TCR beta V segments were observed in productive rearrangements about 87% or about 30% of the time, broadly matching IMGT annotations. According to a later analysis, parvovirus B19, influenza, CMV and Epstein-Barr virus appeared linked to several top co-occurrence clusters. In a later analysis, HLA-associated TCR beta chains showed more clonal expansion and lower generation probabilities than non-associated chains that were equally common. A later analysis found that TCR association rates varied across HLA loci, with DRB1 alleles showing the most associated TCRs and HLA-C alleles the fewest. It was suggested by the authors that the approach could potentially be generalized to other disease states and immunological phenotypes. A cluster of highly shared sequence variants was judged likely to represent a technical artifact of the sequencing pipeline. The study listed 170 or so TCR beta chains as associated with cytomegalovirus. Only TCR beta chains were sequenced in this cohort, and the absence of alpha or paired-chain data limited detectable features. An association between a missense DCLRE1C variant and V-gene and J-gene trimming of TCR beta chains was found in a later genetic analysis and replicated in an independent cohort. Over 15 rarely observed V segments, including chromosome 9 orphons, were excluded from the earlier analysis of a few hundred of the donors because counts were too low. A few of the identified cytomegalovirus-associated TCR beta chains were confirmed in vitro to be specific for cytomegalovirus antigens. The only immune exposure information available for the cohort was CMV serostatus. A further reported finding was that TCR beta sequences accurately predicted the HLA-A and HLA-B alleles for most subjects in the first cohort.

The protocol used for the library was the immunoSEQ multiplex PCR assay. For the multiplex PCR, a mixture combining 60 forward primers for TCR Vbeta segments and 13 reverse primers for TCR Jbeta segments was used. Amplification of the CDR3 region of rearranged TCR beta genes was performed with a multiplex PCR assay on genomic DNA. The amplified TCR beta libraries were sequenced on the Illumina HiSeq System as 87-base-pair reads. The paper's data handling went like this. A later analysis tallied tens of millions of unique TCR beta chains across the 610 or so repertoires, and some 12 million of those chains were shared by two or more donors. To remove PCR and sequencing errors, raw reads were error-corrected and collapsed into unique sequences using a nearest-neighbor algorithm that merged closely related sequences. Alignment of CDR3 sequences to IMGT reference sequences was used to assign V, D and J gene segments. For a sequence to be retained, at least a six-nucleotide match to both a V gene segment and a J gene segment was required. A rearrangement counted as productive if the CDR3 had no stop codons and remained in frame with V and J, and every other rearrangement counted as non-productive. Following IMGT convention, CDR3 was defined as the stretch from the second conserved V-encoded cysteine up to the conserved J-encoded phenylalanine. In an earlier analysis of roughly 580 of the donors, sequences lacking an unambiguous match to a single V gene segment were excluded. In an earlier analysis of a few hundred of the donors, V segments were called functional above 56.7% productive rearrangements and were called segregating when the between-donor standard deviation exceeded 5%. A statistical classification framework was developed to diagnose cytomegalovirus status using the catalog of TCR beta chain sequences. A later analysis assigned V and J genes by comparing TCR nucleotide sequences with IMGT/GENE-DB human TR gene sequences. Using the TCRdist pipeline, a later analysis assigned CDR3 sequences along with most-parsimonious VDJ recombination scenarios. In a later analysis, every TCR beta chain was defined by the combination of its CDR3 amino acid sequence and its V-gene family, and reads without a unique V-gene family were dropped. To address suspected cross-contamination and a sequencing artifact, a later analysis removed approximately 600 highly shared, low-generation-probability nucleotide sequences. A later analysis calculated a clonal expansion index for each public chain from normalized within-repertoire ranks of inferred template counts. In a later analysis, generation probabilities were computed with a VDJ recombination model fitted to out-of-frame rearrangements, and the resulting probabilities were checked against IGoR. A later analysis scored TCR-TCR, TCR-HLA and TCR-CMV co-occurrence with hypergeometric tests, applying a repertoire-size bias correction to TCR pairs. A later analysis estimated false discovery rates by permuting HLA or CMV assignments 20 times. In a later analysis, co-occurring TCRs were grouped using DBSCAN, and TCRdist sequence similarity was added for clustering within HLA-allele-positive subsets. Repertoires with fewer than 30,000 or more than 120,000 public chains, plus five repertoires with anomalous nucleotide sharing, were excluded from co-occurrence clustering. TCRdb holds this immuneACCESS table with in-frame rearrangements only. Some clones are missing; in checked studies, unresolved V genes explain under half, and the rest has no known cause. V, J and clone size are taken as reported in that table, and D and trimming were inferred from the DNA itself. In all, the sample holds 65,000 to 95,000 clones, and around 77% of those were seen once. 3% to 3.5% of the sample is taken by the ten largest.

The cohort comprised 670 or so healthy bone marrow donors. All cohort members were sampled while nominally healthy, although unrecorded immune exposures were likely present. The donor was CMV seronegative and was included in the group of about 350 seronegative cohort members. A peripheral blood sample was collected from each donor, and TCR beta sequencing was performed on peripheral blood mononuclear cells. Genomic DNA extraction from the blood cell samples was performed with the Qiagen DNeasy Blood Extraction Kit. The junction shows trimming of 0 bases on V and 7 bases on J, plus 9 bases between the germline ends. Taken from cysteine to phenylalanine, the CDR3 has 13 residues. This entry keeps only the CDR3 DNA: 39 bases, framed from base 1. The germline V gene provides CDR1 KGHSH and CDR2 LQKENI. Regarding this clone: Its antigen target is currently unknown. The record has no base qualities; no much larger clone is one base away.

This TCR was sampled from a man between 50 and 59 years old in good health and CMV-seronegative. The sequenced sample was PBMCs. The V gene is TRBV18 and the J gene is TRBJ1-1, with the identity of the D gene unclear. The CDR3 region: CASSPPWEGEAFF. Here is the DNA: TGTGCCAGCTCACCACCCTGGGAGGGTGAAGCTTTCTTT. Full variable domain (CDR3 extended with the reference TRBV18 and TRBJ1-1 proteins): NAGVMQNPRHLVRRRGQEARLRCSPMKGHSHVYWYRQLPEEGLKFMVYLQKENIIDESGMPKERFSAEFPKEGPSILRIQQVVRGDSAAYFCASSPPWEGEAFFGQGTRLTVV.